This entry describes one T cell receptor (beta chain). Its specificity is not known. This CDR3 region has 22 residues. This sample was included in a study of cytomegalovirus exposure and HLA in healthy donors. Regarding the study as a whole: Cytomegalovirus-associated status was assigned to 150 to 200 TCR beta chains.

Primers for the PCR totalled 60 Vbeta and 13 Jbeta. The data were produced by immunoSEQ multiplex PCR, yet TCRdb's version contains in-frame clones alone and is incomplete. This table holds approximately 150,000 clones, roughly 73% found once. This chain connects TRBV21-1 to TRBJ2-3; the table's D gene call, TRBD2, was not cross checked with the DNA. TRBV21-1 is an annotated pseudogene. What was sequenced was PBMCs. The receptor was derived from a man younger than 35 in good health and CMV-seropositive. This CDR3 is CASSNLTSPRTKREFGTDTQYF. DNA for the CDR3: TGTGCCAGCAGCAACCTAACCTCCCCCCGGACTAAGCGGGAGTTTGGTACAGATACGCAGTATTTT.